This T cell receptor (beta chain) was profiled in a study of blood T cell repertoires in COVID-19. This clone was found once. The cohort comprised adults aged about 18 to 100 years residing in approximately 25 US areas. Within 2 weeks before study entry, exposed participants met a COVID-19 case. Trimming cost V 5 bases and J 4 bases, with 17 bases left between them. The CDR3 runs 15 residues. Germline V gene data show CDR1 as SGHTA and CDR2 as FQGNSA. TCRdb's copy holds only in-frame clones and misses some; the assay was immunoSEQ multiplex PCR. The table has 350,000 to 500,000 clones, around nine tenths seen once.

The chain joins TRBV7-2 to TRBJ2-5, with D maybe TRBD2 (5 bases). The clonotype was recovered from a woman aged 18-29 years who had been exposed to COVID-19. The sequencing input was PBMCs or T cells enriched from blood (not recorded which). The CDR3 here is CASSPLGGLVETQYF. The DNA of the CDR3 is TGTGCCAGCAGCCCCCTAGGAGGTTTGGTAGAGACCCAGTACTTC.